Listed below are T cell receptor beta chains from one sample, sequenced in a study of shared clonotypes between healthy human individuals. Assay used: immunoSEQ multiplex PCR; TCRdb lists only in-frame clones, some missing. The top ten hold approximately 0.9% of the sample, which has about 1.1 million clones, roughly 80% seen once. Source material: memory CD4+ T cells from PBMCs. These receptors all stem from a man aged 18 to 29 in good health. Some clones in this sample may be carry-over from other donors' samples. Both conserved end residues are part of each CDR3. Fields, in order: clone size, V gene, D gene, J gene, CDR3 protein, CDR3 DNA. A D gene is named only where the DNA matches it firmly. Clone size is shown for a subset of rows, as once, few, many or a class of expanded clone.

>few|TRBV7-2|-|TRBJ2-7
CASSLAVGSSYEQYF
TGTGCCAGCAGCTTAGCAGTGGGGTCCTCATACGAGCAGTACTTC
>-|TRBV28|TRBD1|TRBJ2-7
CASSRRTGGSYEQYF
TGTGCCAGCAGCCGAAGGACAGGGGGCTCCTACGAGCAGTACTTC
>many|TRBV28|-|TRBJ1-1
CASSSTGNTEAFF
TGTGCCAGCAGTTCTACGGGGAACACTGAAGCTTTCTTT
>few|TRBV28|-|TRBJ1-1
CASSSKMNTEAFF
TGTGCCAGCAGTTCCAAAATGAACACTGAAGCTTTCTTT
>-|TRBV7-2|TRBD2|TRBJ2-3
CASSLAGAVDTQYF
TGTGCCAGCAGCCTAGCGGGAGCGGTAGATACGCAGTATTTT
>many|TRBV18|-|TRBJ2-7
CASSPMRDSYEQYF
TGTGCCAGCTCACCAATGCGGGACTCCTACGAGCAGTACTTC
>-|TRBV11-2|TRBD2|TRBJ2-3
CASSLVPHSGGSTDTQYF
TGTGCCAGCAGCTTAGTTCCCCATAGCGGGGGATCCACAGATACGCAGTATTTT
>-|TRBV11-3|-|TRBJ2-7
CASRKSHSSYEQYF
TGTGCCAGCAGGAAGAGTCACAGCTCCTACGAGCAGTACTTC
>-|TRBV18|-|TRBJ1-5
CASSPLAPGGNQPQHF
TGTGCCAGCTCACCACTTGCCCCAGGAGGCAATCAGCCCCAGCATTTT
>few|TRBV11-2|TRBD1|TRBJ1-1
CASSHGTGGTEAFF
TGTGCCAGCAGCCATGGGACAGGGGGCACTGAAGCTTTCTTT
>-|TRBV5-1|-|TRBJ1-4
CASSGGTSEKLFF
TGCGCCAGCAGTGGGGGGACCTCAGAAAAACTGTTTTTT
>-|TRBV5-5|-|TRBJ1-3
CASSLVRGGSGNTIYF
TGTGCCAGCAGCTTGGTCAGGGGTGGCTCTGGAAACACCATATATTTT
>once|TRBV4-2|-|TRBJ2-2
CASSRKIWGNTGELFF
TGTGCCAGCAGCCGGAAGATTTGGGGCAACACCGGGGAGCTGTTTTTT
>many|TRBV5-1|-|TRBJ2-1
CASSPPGSSYNEQFF
TGCGCCAGCAGCCCGCCTGGGAGCTCCTACAATGAGCAGTTCTTC
>once|TRBV7-8|-|TRBJ1-1
CASRWDRNTEAFF
TGTGCCAGCAGATGGGACCGTAACACTGAAGCTTTCTTT
>-|TRBV6-6|-|TRBJ2-3
CASSLTVDTQYF
TGTGCCAGCAGTTTAACAGTAGATACGCAGTATTTT
>-|TRBV21-1|-|TRBJ1-2
CASSKVEGGAWYGYTF
TGTGCCAGCAGCAAAGTAGAGGGGGGCGCATGGTATGGCTACACCTTC
>-|TRBV5-8|-|TRBJ1-2
CASSARAHPGGYTF
TGTGCCAGCAGCGCCCGGGCGCACCCGGGTGGCTACACCTTC
>-|TRBV6-5|TRBD1|TRBJ1-2
CASDRVPRYTF
TGTGCCAGCGACAGGGTACCCCGCTACACCTTC
>-|TRBV18|-|TRBJ2-2
CASSPPLALGELFF
TGTGCCAGCTCACCACCTCTGGCCCTCGGGGAGCTGTTTTTT
>-|TRBV7-9|TRBD1|TRBJ1-5
CASSSTLGQGEPQHF
TGTGCCAGCAGCTCTACCCTTGGACAGGGGGAGCCCCAGCATTTT
>few|TRBV5-4|-|TRBJ1-1
CASSDMGRTLAAFF
TGTGCCAGCAGCGATATGGGACGGACCCTAGCCGCTTTCTTT
>-|TRBV7-6|-|TRBJ2-7
CASSLFQVPSGEQYF
TGTGCCAGCAGCTTATTCCAGGTGCCATCGGGCGAGCAGTACTTC
>once|TRBV6-1|-|TRBJ1-2
CASSEGQGSAYGYTF
TGTGCCAGCAGTGAAGGGCAGGGGTCTGCCTATGGCTACACCTTC
>once|TRBV2|-|TRBJ1-5
CASTPGWIQPQHF
TGTGCCAGCACCCCCGGTTGGATTCAGCCCCAGCATTTT
>few|TRBV6-5|TRBD1|TRBJ1-5
CASSTGGGQPQHF
TGTGCCAGCAGCACAGGGGGCGGACAGCCCCAGCATTTT
>-|TRBV7-8|-|TRBJ1-4
CASSVQRSTNEKLFF
TGTGCCAGCAGCGTACAGCGCTCCACTAATGAAAAACTGTTTTTT
>-|TRBV14|TRBD1|TRBJ2-7
CASSPSDRSREQYF
TGTGCCAGCAGCCCATCGGACAGGAGCCGAGAGCAGTACTTC
>-|TRBV5-8|TRBD1|TRBJ1-1
CASSVGDRAGTEAFF
TGTGCCAGCAGCGTGGGGGACAGGGCAGGAACTGAAGCTTTCTTT
>-|TRBV28|TRBD2|TRBJ2-7
CASRRPGRGGNEQYF
TGTGCCAGCAGGCGCCCCGGGAGGGGGGGGAACGAGCAGTACTTC
>-|TRBV10-3|TRBD1|TRBJ2-5
CAISESRGPQETQYF
TGTGCCATCAGTGAGTCGAGGGGGCCCCAAGAGACCCAGTACTTC
>-|TRBV15|-|TRBJ2-3
CATGNRETHTDTQYF
TGTGCCACCGGAAATCGGGAGACCCACACAGATACGCAGTATTTT
>few|TRBV28|TRBD1|TRBJ1-2
CASSLTGVYGYTF
TGTGCCAGCAGTTTGACAGGGGTGTATGGCTACACCTTC
>-|TRBV19|-|TRBJ2-1
CASKVKAELRNEQFF
TGTGCCAGTAAGGTCAAAGCGGAGCTCAGAAATGAGCAGTTCTTC
>-|TRBV5-4|-|TRBJ2-1
CASSLVVGVGNEQFF
TGTGCCAGCAGCTTGGTGGTAGGGGTGGGCAATGAGCAGTTCTTC
>-|TRBV5-4|-|TRBJ2-3
CASSSRIEGDTQYF
TGTGCCAGCAGCTCCAGGATCGAAGGAGATACGCAGTATTTT
>-|TRBV4-3|TRBD2|TRBJ2-1
CASSRSLADSYNEQFF
TGCGCCAGCAGCCGGTCACTAGCGGACTCCTACAATGAGCAGTTCTTC
>-|TRBV28|TRBD2|TRBJ2-7
CASSRPGTRFSEQYF
TGTGCCAGCAGTCGCCCCGGGACTAGGTTCTCCGAGCAGTACTTC